Reported below is one T cell receptor beta chain. Its antigen remains unidentified. Other DNA sequences in this specimen translate into the identical CDR3. The PCR employed 60 Vbeta primers together with 13 Jbeta primers. Here immunoSEQ multiplex PCR was the method, and the copy in TCRdb shows in-frame clones only, minus some. The table has about 170,000 clones, over 80% seen once. The entry originates in a study of cytomegalovirus exposure and HLA in healthy donors. V was pared by 5 bases and J by 1 base, with 2 bases of the junction left unmatched. The CDR3 consists of 14 residues. Germline V gene lookup returns CDR1 LNHDA and CDR2 SQIVND (reference sequence). Study results and limitations: Presence/absence analyses took donor sequencing depth as roughly uniform. The study put some 150 TCR beta chains on its list as cytomegalovirus-associated.

This TCR came from a boy aged 2 to 10 in good health and CMV-seronegative. Material: PBMCs. The chain uses TRBV19 and TRBJ1-1; 9 positions match TRBD1. The CDR3: CASSDRGRNTEAFF. CDR3 coding DNA: TGTGCCAGTAGTGACAGGGGGAGGAACACTGAAGCTTTCTTT.